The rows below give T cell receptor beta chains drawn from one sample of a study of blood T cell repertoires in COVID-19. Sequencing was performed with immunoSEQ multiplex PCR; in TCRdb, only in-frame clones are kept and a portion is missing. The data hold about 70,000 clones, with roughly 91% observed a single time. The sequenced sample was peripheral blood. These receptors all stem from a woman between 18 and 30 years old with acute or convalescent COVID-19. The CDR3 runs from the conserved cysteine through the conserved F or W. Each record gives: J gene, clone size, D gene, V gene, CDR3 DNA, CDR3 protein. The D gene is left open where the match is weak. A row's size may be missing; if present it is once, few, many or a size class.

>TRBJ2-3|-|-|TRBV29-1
TGCAGCGTAACCGCAGCGACAGATACGCAGTATTTT
CSVTAATDTQYF
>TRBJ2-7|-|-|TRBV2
TGTGCCAGCAGTGAATGGGCTAGCGAGACCTACGAGCAGTACTTC
CASSEWASETYEQYF
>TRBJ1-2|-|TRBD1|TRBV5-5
TGTGCCAGCAGCCTTTATTCCGGGACAGGGGTTGGTCAGGGCTACACCTTC
CASSLYSGTGVGQGYTF
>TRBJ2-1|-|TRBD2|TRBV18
TGTGCCAGCTCACCACCTATGGGTACCGGGACTAGGGAATTCTTC
CASSPPMGTGTREFF
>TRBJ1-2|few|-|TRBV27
TGTGCCTCCACGAACAGCCCCGTCTATGGCTACACCTTC
CASTNSPVYGYTF
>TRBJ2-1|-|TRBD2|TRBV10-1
TGCGCCAGCAGTGAGTTAACGACTAGCGGTCTCAATGAGCAGTTCTTC
CASSELTTSGLNEQFF
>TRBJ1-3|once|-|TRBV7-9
TGTGCCAGCAGCCAACTCTCTGGAAACACCATATATTTT
CASSQLSGNTIYF
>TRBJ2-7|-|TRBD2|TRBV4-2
TGTGCCAGCAGCCAGCTAGCGGGGGGGACCTACGAGCAGTACTTC
CASSQLAGGTYEQYF
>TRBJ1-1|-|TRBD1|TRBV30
TGTGCCTGGAGTGGGCCCGCGACAGGGATGAGGACTGAAGCTTTCTTT
CAWSGPATGMRTEAFF
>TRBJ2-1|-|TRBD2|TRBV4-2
TGTGCCAGCAGCCCACTCGGGACTAGCACCTACAATGAGCAGTTCTTC
CASSPLGTSTYNEQFF
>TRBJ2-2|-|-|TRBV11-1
TGTGCCAGCAGCTTAAGACAAGCGAACACCGGGGAGCTGTTTTTT
CASSLRQANTGELFF
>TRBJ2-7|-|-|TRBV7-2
TGTGCCAGCAGCCTCCAGGGTAGTGCCGAGCAGTACTTC
CASSLQGSAEQYF
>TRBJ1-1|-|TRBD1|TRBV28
TGTGCCAGCAGTCTAGGACAGGGGGCAGTTGAAGCTTTCTTT
CASSLGQGAVEAFF
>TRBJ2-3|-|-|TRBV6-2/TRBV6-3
TGTGCCAGCAGCTCCGATACAGCTCCTTGGAGGGATACGCAGTATTTT
CASSSDTAPWRDTQYF
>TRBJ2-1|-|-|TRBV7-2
TGTGCCAGCAGCTTAGGTCCCCCCACTGAAGCCCATGAGCAGTTCTTC
CASSLGPPTEAHEQFF
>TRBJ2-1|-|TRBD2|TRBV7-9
TGTGCCAGCAGCCACAGATTGGCGCGGGAGGGCCGCAATGAGCAGTTCTTC
CASSHRLAREGRNEQFF
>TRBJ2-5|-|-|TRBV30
TGTGCCTTTACCTCAGGGGGGAACTTCTACTTC
CAFTSGGNFYF
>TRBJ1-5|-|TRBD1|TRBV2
TGTGCCAGCAGCGAAGACAGGGGAAATCAGCCCCAGCATTTT
CASSEDRGNQPQHF
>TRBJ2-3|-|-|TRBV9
TGTGCCAGCAGCGCCGATGGAACGGGGTACACAGATACGCAGTATTTT
CASSADGTGYTDTQYF
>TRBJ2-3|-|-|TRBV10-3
TGTGCCATCAAAGGGGCCTTTAGCACAGATACGCAGTATTTT
CAIKGAFSTDTQYF
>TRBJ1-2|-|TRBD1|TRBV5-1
TGCGCCAGCAGCCCGGGACAGTTGGGAGCTAACTATGGCTACACCTTC
CASSPGQLGANYGYTF
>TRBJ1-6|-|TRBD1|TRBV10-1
TGCGCCAGCAGTGAAGCACTGAGGGACAGCCATAATTCACCCCTCCACTTT
CASSEALRDSHNSPLHF
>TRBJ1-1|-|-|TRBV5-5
TGTGCCAGCAGCTTGGGGTTCTTAAACTCTGAAGCTTTCTTT
CASSLGFLNSEAFF
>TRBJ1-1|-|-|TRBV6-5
TGTGCCAGCAGTTACCGAGGGGGGGGCGGGAGCGCTGAAGCTTTCTTT
CASSYRGGGGSAEAFF